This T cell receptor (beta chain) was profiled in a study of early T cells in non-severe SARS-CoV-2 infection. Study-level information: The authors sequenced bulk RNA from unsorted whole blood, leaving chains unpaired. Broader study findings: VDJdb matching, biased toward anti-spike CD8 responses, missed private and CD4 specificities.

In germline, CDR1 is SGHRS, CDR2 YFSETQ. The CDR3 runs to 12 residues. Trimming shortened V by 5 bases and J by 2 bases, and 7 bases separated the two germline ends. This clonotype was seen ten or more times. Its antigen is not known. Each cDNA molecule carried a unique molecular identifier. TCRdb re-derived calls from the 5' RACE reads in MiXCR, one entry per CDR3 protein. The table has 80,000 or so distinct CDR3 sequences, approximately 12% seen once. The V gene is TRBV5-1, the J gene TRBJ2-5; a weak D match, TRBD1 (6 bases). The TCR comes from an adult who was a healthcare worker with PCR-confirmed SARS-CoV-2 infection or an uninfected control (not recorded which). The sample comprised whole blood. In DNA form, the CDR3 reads TGCGCCAGCAGTGGACAGCAAGAGACCCAGTACTTC. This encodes CASSGQQETQYF.